This entry lists 10 T cell receptor beta chains sequenced from one sample in a study of metastatic and nonmetastatic thyroid tumors. There were no patients who had received any treatment before thyroid surgery. TCRdb redid the clone calls on the PCR reads using MiXCR. The table records 25,000 or so clones, roughly 24% of them present only once. Specimen: blood. The receptors were sampled from a female donor with papillary thyroid cancer or a benign thyroid nodule (not recorded which). Some clones in this sample may be carry-over from other donors' samples.

Many counts were recorded for this clone. The chain has TRBV2 and TRBJ2-1, with 14 nucleotides matching TRBD2. Germline values: CDR1 SNHLY, CDR2 FYNNEI. V dropped 8 bases and J dropped 15; count of bases not matched to a gene: 9. The CDR3 totals 13 residues. The CDR3 nucleotides are TGTGCCAGCGGGACTAGCGGGAGAGGCCCAGCGTTCTTC. Protein: CASGTSGRGPAFF.

For this clone: A junction boundary mismatches the germline segment, possibly from a read error. The chain employs TRBV15 and TRBJ2-3, with D unresolved. The CDR3 runs to 13 residues. Germline V gene sequence: CDR1 LNHNV, CDR2 YYDKDF (reference sequence). This CDR3 is CSTSLSDPDTQYF. CDR3 nucleotide sequence: TGTTCCACCAGCTTAAGTGACCCAGATACGCAGTATTTT.

Within the sample, this clone is medium-sized. DNA of the CDR3: TGCAGTGCTAGAGATCCAACTACCTACGAGCAGTACTTC. Amino acid sequence: CSARDPTTYEQYF. This rearrangement joins TRBV20-1 to TRBJ2-7, with D unresolved. Germline CDR1 DFQATT, CDR2 SNEGSKA (reference sequence). V was shortened by 0 bases and J by 2 bases, with 8 bases between the two germline ends. The length of the CDR3 is 13 residues.

The genes are TRBV20-1 and TRBJ2-1, with TRBD1 as a possible D gene (7 bases). The V end lost 3 bases, the J end lost 3 bases, and 15 bases lay between the germline ends. The germline V gene has CDR1 DFQATT and CDR2 SNEGSKA (reference sequence). CDR3 length: 15 amino acids. The CDR3 DNA sequence: TGCAGTGCTAGGGATTCAGGGGGACTCTACAATGAGCAGTTCTTC. Residues: CSARDSGGLYNEQFF.

The genes are TRBV5-1 and TRBJ2-1; no definite D call. The germline gives CDR1 SGHRS, CDR2 YFSETQ. V lost 1 base to trimming and J lost 5 bases, with 7 bases between them. The CDR3 runs to 13 residues. The CDR3 loop reads CASSLSTHNEQFF. CDR3 in DNA: TGCGCCAGCAGCTTGAGCACTCACAATGAGCAGTTCTTC. The whole variable domain, remainder taken from reference TRBV5-1 and TRBJ2-1, is KAGVTQTPRYLIKTRGQQVTLSCSPISGHRSVSWYQQTPGQGLQFLFEYFSETQRNKGNFPGRFSGRQFSNSRSEMNVSTLELGDSALYLCASSLSTHNEQFFGPGTRLTVL.

This clone was observed at least ten times. A much more abundant neighbour one base away suggests this may be a read error. No conserved phenylalanine or tryptophan ends this CDR3, so it is likely a read error. This chain uses TRBV19 with TRBJ2-1; D is unclear. The V end lost 5 bases, the J end lost 2 bases, and 7 bases lay between the germline ends. The CDR3 extends over 13 amino acids. Germline CDR1 and CDR2: LNHDA and SQIVND (reference sequence). CDR3 residues: CASSFSPYNEQFL. The DNA of the CDR3 is TGTGCCAGTAGTTTCTCCCCCTACAATGAGCAGTTCCTC.

This clone was recorded at least ten times. The chain is built from TRBV20-1 and TRBJ2-3; D possibly corresponds to TRBD2 (6 bases). Trimming shortened V by 0 bases and J by 5 bases, and 18 bases separated the two germline ends. Per the germline V gene, CDR1 is DFQATT and CDR2 is SNEGSKA (reference sequence). This CDR3 contains 16 residues. The DNA for the CDR3 is TGCAGTGCTAGAGAGGGAGGAGGCGGGATGGGAGATACGCAGTATTTT. Translated: CSAREGGGGMGDTQYF.

The chain uses TRBV20-1 and TRBJ2-3; a weak D match, TRBD2 (5 bases). The V gene lost 0 bases and the J gene lost 1 base, with 14 bases spanning the gap. The germline V gene has CDR1 DFQATT and CDR2 SNEGSKA (reference sequence). The CDR3 loop spans 16 amino acids. The CDR3 sequence: CSARDQFGGRTDTQYF. In nucleotides, the CDR3 is TGCAGTGCTAGAGATCAATTCGGCGGGCGCACAGATACGCAGTATTTT.

Notes on this clone: At one of its ends the junction is not consistent with the germline gene, which may arise from a read error. J is TRBJ2-1 and V is TRBV4-2; no definite D call. The DNA matches TRBJ2-7 better at its end, which makes the J call doubtful. The CDR3 is 15 residues long. Germline V gene data show CDR1 as LGHNA and CDR2 as YNFKEQ. In DNA form, the CDR3 reads TGTGCCAGCAACCAAGAGGTTCACCACTCCTACGAGCAGTACTTC. Amino acid sequence: CASNQEVHHSYEQYF.

This clone was found many times. One end of the junction varies from germline; a read error may be responsible. The CDR3 nucleotides are TGTGCCAGCAGCTTAGACCCGGGCCGGGACACTGAAGCTTCCTTT. Translation: CASSLDPGRDTEASF. The V and J genes are TRBV7-9 and TRBJ1-1; TRBD1 is a possible D gene (6 bases). The CDR3 sequence is 15 residues long. Germline CDR1 and CDR2: SEHNR and FQNEAQ (reference sequence). Looking up the rest from reference TRBV7-9 and TRBJ1-1 gives the full variable domain: DTGVSQNPRHKITKRGQNVTFRCDPISEHNRLYWYRQTLGQGPEFLTYFQNEAQLEKSRLLSDRFSAERPKGSFSTLEIQRTEQGDSAMYLCASSLDPGRDTEASFGQGTRLTVV.